A selection of T cell receptor beta chains follows, all from one sample in a study of T cells after posttransplantation cyclophosphamide. The method was immunoSEQ multiplex PCR; TCRdb's version includes in-frame clones alone and lacks a portion of them. Altogether about 12,000 clones are present, roughly 2% being singletons, with the ten largest covering about 14%. Here the sequenced sample was PBMCs, taken after allogeneic stem cell transplant with posttransplant cyclophosphamide. Receptors were obtained from a young adult male patient who received an allogeneic stem cell transplant from a related donor, was CMV-positive, and had no GVHD. The T cells may partly be graft donor cells. Each CDR3 is given with its conserved first and last residue. A D gene is named only where the DNA matches it firmly. Rows give clone size only sometimes, using once, few, many, or a class for an expanded clone.

d_call: TRBD2
j_call: TRBJ2-7
clone_size: -
v_call: TRBV7-8
cdr3_aa: CASSLVTSSEQYF
cdr3_nt: TGTGCCAGCAGCTTAGTGACTAGCAGCGAGCAGTACTTC

d_call: -
j_call: TRBJ1-2
clone_size: -
v_call: TRBV6-5
cdr3_aa: CASSSGQGYGYTF
cdr3_nt: TGTGCCAGCAGTTCCGGACAAGGCTATGGCTACACCTTC

d_call: -
j_call: TRBJ2-3
clone_size: few
v_call: TRBV12-5
cdr3_aa: CASAVELSTDTQYF
cdr3_nt: TGTGCTAGTGCAGTTGAATTAAGCACAGATACGCAGTATTTT

d_call: -
j_call: TRBJ1-3
clone_size: -
v_call: TRBV7-6
cdr3_aa: CASSLPSGGAGGNTIYF
cdr3_nt: TGTGCCAGCAGCCTACCATCCGGGGGGGCTGGTGGAAACACCATATATTTT

d_call: -
j_call: TRBJ1-2
clone_size: few
v_call: TRBV27
cdr3_aa: CASSKAWGDYGYTF
cdr3_nt: TGTGCCAGCAGTAAGGCCTGGGGGGACTATGGCTACACCTTC

d_call: TRBD1
j_call: TRBJ1-1
clone_size: -
v_call: TRBV7-9
cdr3_aa: CASSSGQGGVEAFF
cdr3_nt: TGTGCCAGCAGCTCAGGACAGGGAGGGGTTGAAGCTTTCTTT

d_call: TRBD1
j_call: TRBJ1-3
clone_size: -
v_call: TRBV7-9
cdr3_aa: CASGSYLTGESGNTIYF
cdr3_nt: TGTGCCAGCGGCTCTTATCTTACAGGGGAATCTGGAAACACCATATATTTT

d_call: -
j_call: TRBJ1-3
clone_size: -
v_call: TRBV14
cdr3_aa: CASSHQGGNTIYF
cdr3_nt: TGTGCCAGCAGCCATCAGGGGGGAAACACCATATATTTT

d_call: -
j_call: TRBJ2-3
clone_size: -
v_call: TRBV5-1
cdr3_aa: CASTGLPETSTDTQYF
cdr3_nt: TGCGCCAGCACCGGACTGCCAGAGACTAGCACAGATACGCAGTATTTT

d_call: -
j_call: TRBJ2-1
clone_size: -
v_call: TRBV6-5
cdr3_aa: CASRPDRSSYNEQFF
cdr3_nt: TGTGCCAGCAGACCAGACAGGAGCTCCTACAATGAGCAGTTCTTC

d_call: TRBD1
j_call: TRBJ2-7
clone_size: -
v_call: TRBV5-4
cdr3_aa: CASSGGQGATLNHEQYF
cdr3_nt: TGTGCCAGCAGCGGTGGACAGGGGGCAACCCTAAACCACGAGCAGTACTTC

d_call: -
j_call: TRBJ1-2
clone_size: -
v_call: TRBV7-3
cdr3_aa: CASSLMGGGDYGYTF
cdr3_nt: TGTGCCAGCAGCTTAATGGGGGGTGGGGACTATGGCTACACCTTC

d_call: TRBD2
j_call: TRBJ2-1
clone_size: -
v_call: TRBV4-3
cdr3_aa: CASSQGEGRSREQFF
cdr3_nt: TGCGCCAGCAGCCAAGGGGAGGGACGGTCTCGTGAGCAGTTCTTC

d_call: TRBD2
j_call: TRBJ2-3
clone_size: -
v_call: TRBV2
cdr3_aa: CASSGLAGGFTDTQYF
cdr3_nt: TGTGCCAGCAGTGGACTAGCGGGGGGTTTTACAGATACGCAGTATTTT

d_call: -
j_call: TRBJ2-3
clone_size: few
v_call: TRBV19
cdr3_aa: CASSIRQGIDTQYF
cdr3_nt: TGTGCCAGTAGTATCAGGCAGGGGATAGATACGCAGTATTTT

d_call: TRBD1
j_call: TRBJ1-6
clone_size: few
v_call: TRBV7-3
cdr3_aa: CASSPGQGLLLHF
cdr3_nt: TGTGCCAGCAGCCCGGGACAGGGTTTACTCCTCCACTTT

d_call: TRBD2
j_call: TRBJ2-1
clone_size: few
v_call: TRBV4-1
cdr3_aa: CASSQVGRGDRNEQFF
cdr3_nt: TGCGCCAGCAGCCAAGTCGGGCGGGGGGATAGAAATGAGCAGTTCTTC

d_call: -
j_call: TRBJ2-6
clone_size: -
v_call: TRBV2
cdr3_aa: CASSEALSGANVLTF
cdr3_nt: TGTGCCAGCAGTGAAGCCCTCTCTGGGGCCAACGTCCTGACTTTC

d_call: -
j_call: TRBJ1-2
clone_size: medium-sized
v_call: TRBV10-3
cdr3_aa: CAISESRGEGYTF
cdr3_nt: TGTGCCATCAGTGAAAGCCGGGGAGAAGGCTACACCTTC

d_call: TRBD2
j_call: TRBJ2-7
clone_size: -
v_call: TRBV4-2
cdr3_aa: CASSQDEMSGTLSYEQYF
cdr3_nt: TGTGCCAGCAGCCAAGATGAAATGAGCGGGACTTTATCCTACGAGCAGTACTTC

d_call: -
j_call: TRBJ2-7
clone_size: -
v_call: TRBV15
cdr3_aa: CATSRDHGGEQYF
cdr3_nt: TGTGCCACCAGCAGAGATCACGGCGGGGAGCAGTACTTC

d_call: TRBD1
j_call: TRBJ2-1
clone_size: few
v_call: TRBV28
cdr3_aa: CASSLGTGVYNEQFF
cdr3_nt: TGTGCCAGTTCCCTCGGGACAGGGGTCTATAATGAGCAGTTCTTC

d_call: -
j_call: TRBJ2-4
clone_size: -
v_call: TRBV5-1
cdr3_aa: CASSDSPGVVNIQYF
cdr3_nt: TGCGCCAGCAGCGATTCCCCCGGGGTTGTGAACATTCAGTACTTC

d_call: TRBD2
j_call: TRBJ2-1
clone_size: -
v_call: TRBV9
cdr3_aa: CASSVTAGPQFF
cdr3_nt: TGTGCCAGCAGCGTAACAGCGGGACCACAGTTCTTC

d_call: TRBD2
j_call: TRBJ2-1
clone_size: -
v_call: TRBV9
cdr3_aa: CASSVGGSGNLAYNEQFF
cdr3_nt: TGTGCCAGCAGCGTCGGAGGTAGCGGGAATCTTGCCTACAATGAGCAGTTCTTC

d_call: -
j_call: TRBJ2-7
clone_size: few
v_call: TRBV7-2
cdr3_aa: CASSLGTLGGEQYF
cdr3_nt: TGTGCCAGCAGCTTAGGTACCTTGGGAGGAGAGCAGTACTTC

d_call: -
j_call: TRBJ1-1
clone_size: -
v_call: TRBV30
cdr3_aa: CAWRLLSTQAFF
cdr3_nt: TGTGCCTGGAGGCTGTTGAGCACACAGGCTTTCTTT

d_call: -
j_call: TRBJ2-1
clone_size: few
v_call: TRBV5-1
cdr3_aa: CASTYRENEQFF
cdr3_nt: TGCGCCAGCACCTACAGGGAAAATGAGCAGTTCTTC

d_call: TRBD1
j_call: TRBJ1-6
clone_size: few
v_call: TRBV25-1
cdr3_aa: CASGQGNNSPLHF
cdr3_nt: TGTGCCAGCGGACAGGGGAATAATTCACCCCTCCACTTT